One T cell receptor beta chain is described in this entry. The antigen is undetermined. The data are from a study of shared clonotypes between healthy human individuals. Study results and caveats: Larger estimated richness was generally recorded for naive subsets relative to memory subsets. Sequencing depth was predicted to influence how clonotypes are shared among donors.

Subsets obtained from CD4+ cells comprised CD45RA+ naive and CD45RA-negative memory cells. Assay runs were performed at deep level. The assay was immunoSEQ multiplex PCR, and TCRdb's table has in-frame clones only and misses some. This table has roughly 1 million clones, roughly 70% appearing once. V lost 2 bases and J 2 bases, leaving 16 bases between the germline ends. Germline V CDR1 and CDR2: SGHAT, FQNNGV. CDR3 length: 16 residues. The TCR was taken from a man between 18 and 29 years old in good health. The sequenced material came from memory CD4+ T cells sorted from blood. Noted subset: CD45RA-negative fraction. This chain links TRBV11-2 with TRBJ2-7; D is possibly TRBD1 (6 bases). CDR3: CASSLRLGAGPYEQYF. CDR3 nucleotide sequence: TGTGCCAGCAGCTTACGTTTGGGGGCTGGCCCCTACGAGCAGTACTTC.